The 18 T cell receptor beta chains in this list originate from one sample, sequenced in a study of regulatory T cells in long-lasting Graves disease. With iRepertoire HTBI primers and Arm-PCR of CDR3 regions, TCR beta libraries were built. TCRdb passed the multiplex PCR reads through MiXCR, listing each CDR3 protein once. This sample carries around 470,000 distinct CDR3 sequences, roughly 15% of them seen once, and the ten largest clones take over 15%. Time point meaning: newly diagnosed GD, antithyroid drugs for less than 3 months. PBMCs were the source of the RNA used for TCR sequencing. The data also belong to a second study, concerning T cells in Graves' hyperthyroidism and ophthalmopathy.

The sample consisted of peripheral blood mononuclear cells (PBMCs), taken at new diagnosis, from a patient treated with antithyroid drugs. These receptor sequences come from a woman in her 50s with Graves disease.

This chain joins TRBV28 and TRBJ2-7, with TRBD2 identical over 11 bases. The CDR3 length is 17 residues. Losses at the gene ends were 7 bases for V and 0 bases for J; bases not matched to a gene: 11. Germline V gene lookup returns CDR1 MDHEN and CDR2 SYDVKM. The CDR3 spells CASNSIVAGGSSYEQYF. The CDR3 coding sequence is TGTGCCAGCAATTCGATCGTAGCGGGAGGGAGCTCCTACGAGCAGTACTTC.

This clonotype was counted ten times or more. V is TRBV12-3 or TRBV12-4 and J is TRBJ1-1, with 7 positions matching TRBD1. The CDR3 has 15 amino acids. The ends lost 5 bases at V and 0 bases at J; junction bases unmatched: 6. CDR3 sequence: CASSPTGWLNTEAFF. The CDR3 coding sequence is TGTGCCAGCAGTCCGACAGGGTGGTTGAACACTGAAGCTTTCTTT.

This clonotype was seen a few times. Its ends do not fully match the called genes, so a read error is possible. The gene calls are TRBV5-1 and TRBJ2-1; 8 nucleotides agree with TRBD1. The germline gives CDR1 SGHRS, CDR2 YFSETQ. The CDR3 extends over 15 amino acids. The CDR3 DNA reads TGCGCCAGCAGTAAGACAGGGGACAACAACAATGGGCAGTTCTTC. Encoded protein: CASSKTGDNNNGQFF.

The sample holds many counts of this clonotype. This sequence joins TRBV20-1 and TRBJ2-3, with 10 nucleotides matching TRBD2. CDR3 length equals 16 residues. From germline, CDR1 is DFQATT and CDR2 SNEGSKA (reference sequence). J gave up 2 bases and V 3 bases, and 8 bases lay outside the gene matches. The CDR3 here is CSASSWTSGSTDTQYF. The CDR3 coding sequence is TGCAGTGCTAGCTCTTGGACTAGCGGATCCACAGATACGCAGTATTTT.

V and J are TRBV5-4 and TRBJ2-2; D might be TRBD1 or TRBD2, each matching 6 bases. The CDR3 consists of 16 residues. Per germline, CDR1 SGHNT and CDR2 YYREEE (reference sequence). V dropped 1 base and J dropped 5 bases, with 15 bases sitting between them. In nucleotides, the CDR3 is TGTGCCAGCAGCTTGTTGGTGGGGGGCGGAACCGGGGAGCTGTTTTTT. Its protein product is CASSLLVGGGTGELFF.

The chain recombines TRBV29-1 with TRBJ2-4; D unresolved. Germline CDR1 SQVTM, CDR2 ANQGSEA. The CDR3 sequence is 11 residues long. V lost 7 bases to trimming and J lost 8 bases, with 12 bases between them. The chain's CDR3 is CSAASGDIQYF. For the CDR3, the DNA is TGCAGCGCTGCTTCTGGCGACATTCAGTACTTC.

Many counts were recorded for this clonotype. The chain couples TRBV18 to TRBJ1-1; TRBD1 aligns across 8 bases. This CDR3 spans 13 amino acids. The trim removed 6 bases at V and 6 bases at J, leaving 6 bases unmatched. Germline V lookup: CDR1 KGHSH, CDR2 LQKENI. Written as DNA, the CDR3 is TGTGCCAGCTCGTCCGGGACAGGTTCTGAAGCTTTCTTT. As protein: CASSSGTGSEAFF.

This clonotype was observed a few times. A much larger clone differs from this one at a single base, so this may be a read error. The chain couples TRBV20-1 to TRBJ2-1; D ambiguous. The J call may be faulty, since TRBJ2-7 better matches the DNA end. The germline V gene encodes CDR1 DFQATT and CDR2 SNEGSKA (reference sequence). CDR3 size: 12 residues. CDR3 coding DNA: TGCAGTGCTAAAGAAGCGTTCAATGAGCAGTACTTC. Translation gives CSAKEAFNEQYF.

The table lists this clonotype with many counts. This chain connects TRBV12-3 or TRBV12-4 to TRBJ2-5; weak D call: TRBD2 (5 bases). The CDR3 consists of 13 residues. With 6 bases removed from V and 2 bases from J, the gap between germline ends came to 10 bases. The DNA for the CDR3 is TGTGCCAGCAGAGAGACGGGACAAGAGACCCAGTACTTC. This codes for CASRETGQETQYF.

The chain employs TRBV5-1 and TRBJ2-7, with 13 positions matching TRBD2. The ends lost 0 bases at V and 6 bases at J; junction bases unmatched: 9. Germline CDR1 is SGHRS and CDR2 is YFSETQ. The CDR3 consists of 17 residues. The CDR3 region has the DNA TGCGCCAGCAGCTTGGGTACTAGCGGGAGGGCCCGCGGCGAGCAGTACTTC. Translated, it gives CASSLGTSGRARGEQYF.

Ten or more counts support this clonotype. The chain has TRBV7-3 and TRBJ2-1; 8 bases are shared with TRBD1. Germline CDR1 SGHTA, CDR2 FQGTGA. CDR3 length: 13 amino acids. Trimming cost V 5 bases and J 7 bases; bases outside gene matches: 4. In nucleotides, the CDR3 is TGTGCCAGCAGCGGAGACAGGGGTAATGAGCAGTTCTTC. Encoded protein: CASSGDRGNEQFF.

This clonotype was counted at least ten times. The chain couples TRBV18 to TRBJ2-7; no clear D. Germline V gene data show CDR1 as KGHSH and CDR2 as LQKENI. V dropped 3 bases and J dropped 2 bases, with 14 bases sitting between them. The CDR3 has 15 residues. The CDR3 is CASSPTMDGAYEQYF. Here the CDR3 DNA reads TGTGCCAGCTCACCTACCATGGACGGAGCCTACGAGCAGTACTTC.

Details on this clonotype: A read error is the likely source, as a far larger clone sits one nucleotide away. The V and J genes are TRBV7-9 and TRBJ2-4; possibly TRBD2 for D (5 bases). CDR1 and CDR2 (germline): SEHNR, FQNEAQ (reference sequence). The CDR3 totals 15 residues. The CDR3 protein is CASSLAVAYYNERFF. CDR3 sequence (DNA): TGTGCCAGCAGCTTAGCTGTAGCGTACTACAATGAGCGGTTCTTC.

This chain joins TRBV28 and TRBJ1-3, with D unclear. Germline assignment: CDR1 MDHEN and CDR2 SYDVKM. The CDR3 covers 15 residues. V was trimmed by 3 bases and J by 0 bases, leaving 9 bases between them. CDR3 DNA sequence: TGTGCCAGCAGTTTGTATACCAGCTCTGGAAACACCATATATTTT. Translating it yields CASSLYTSSGNTIYF.

This clonotype was recorded at least ten times. The chain couples TRBV4-1 to TRBJ1-2; TRBD1 might be the D (5 bases). Trimming took off 0 bases at V and 7 bases at J, with 15 bases between the two ends. The CDR3 length is 15 residues. From germline, CDR1 is MGHRA and CDR2 YSYEKL. The CDR3 DNA reads as TGCGCCAGCAGCCAAGATTATCGCCAGGGTGCTGGCTACACCTTC. Translating gives CASSQDYRQGAGYTF.

This clonotype came up many times. V gene TRBV29-1 combines with J gene TRBJ2-7; TRBD2 matches at 8 bases. The CDR3 is made up of 14 amino acids. Germline V gene lookup returns CDR1 SQVTM and CDR2 ANQGSEA. The trim removed 5 bases at V and 0 bases at J, leaving 6 bases unmatched. The CDR3 DNA follows: TGCAGCGTTTTTACTAGCGGATCCTCCTACGAGCAGTACTTC. It encodes CSVFTSGSSYEQYF.

The chain recombines TRBV6-1 with TRBJ1-6, with 12 positions matching TRBD1. Germline CDR1 is MNHNS and CDR2 is SASEGT. The V segment lost 6 bases and the J segment 14 bases; nucleotides outside the gene matches: 5. The CDR3 loop spans 13 amino acids. The CDR3 sequence: CASSGTGGETLHF. In DNA, the CDR3 is TGTGCCAGCAGCGGGACAGGGGGCGAAACCCTCCACTTT.

The table lists this clonotype with a few counts. This chain links TRBV6-9 with TRBJ2-7; D call uncertain. Germline CDR1 reads MNHGY; CDR2 reads SVAAGI. The CDR3 runs 12 residues. V lost 4 bases to trimming and J lost 2 bases, with 6 bases between them. The CDR3 sequence: CASSFIAYEQYF. The CDR3 DNA is TGTGCCAGCAGTTTCATAGCCTACGAGCAGTACTTC.